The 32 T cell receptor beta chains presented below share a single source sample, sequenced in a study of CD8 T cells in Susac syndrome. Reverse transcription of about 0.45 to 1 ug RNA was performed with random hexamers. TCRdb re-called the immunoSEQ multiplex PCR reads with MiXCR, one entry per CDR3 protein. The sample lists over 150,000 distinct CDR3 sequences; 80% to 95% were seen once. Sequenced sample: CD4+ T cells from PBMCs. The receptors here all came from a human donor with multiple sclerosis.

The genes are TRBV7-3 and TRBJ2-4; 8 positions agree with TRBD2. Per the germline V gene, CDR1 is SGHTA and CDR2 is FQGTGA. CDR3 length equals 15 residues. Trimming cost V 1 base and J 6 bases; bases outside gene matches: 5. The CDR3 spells CASSLKAGGRNIQYF. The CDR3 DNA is TGTGCCAGCAGCTTAAAGGCGGGGGGAAGAAACATTCAGTACTTC.

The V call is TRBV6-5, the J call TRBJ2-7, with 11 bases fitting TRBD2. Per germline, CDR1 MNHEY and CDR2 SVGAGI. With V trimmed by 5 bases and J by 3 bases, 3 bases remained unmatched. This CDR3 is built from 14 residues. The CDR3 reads CASSQLAGDYEQYF. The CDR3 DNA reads TGTGCCAGCAGTCAACTAGCGGGGGACTACGAGCAGTACTTC.

The CDR3: CASRLAAGGPYEQFF. The CDR3 nucleotides read TGTGCCAGCAGGCTAGCGGCGGGGGGGCCTTATGAGCAGTTCTTC. The chain uses TRBV13 and TRBJ2-1; 9 nucleotides match TRBD2. V shed 6 bases and J 8 bases; nucleotides not matched to a gene: 11. CDR1 and CDR2 (germline): PRHDT, FYEKMQ (reference sequence). CDR3 length equals 15 residues.

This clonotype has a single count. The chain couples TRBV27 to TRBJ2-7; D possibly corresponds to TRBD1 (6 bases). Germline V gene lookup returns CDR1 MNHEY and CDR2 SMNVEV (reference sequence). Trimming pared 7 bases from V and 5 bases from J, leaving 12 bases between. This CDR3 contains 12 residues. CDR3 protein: CASNRQGHEQYF. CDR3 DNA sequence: TGTGCCAGCAACCGCCAGGGGCACGAGCAGTACTTC.

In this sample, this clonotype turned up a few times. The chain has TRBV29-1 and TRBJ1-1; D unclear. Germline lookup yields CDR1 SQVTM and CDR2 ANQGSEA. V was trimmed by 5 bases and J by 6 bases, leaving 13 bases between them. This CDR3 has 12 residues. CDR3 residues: CSVRGATAEAFF. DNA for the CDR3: TGCAGCGTTCGGGGTGCAACAGCTGAAGCTTTCTTT.

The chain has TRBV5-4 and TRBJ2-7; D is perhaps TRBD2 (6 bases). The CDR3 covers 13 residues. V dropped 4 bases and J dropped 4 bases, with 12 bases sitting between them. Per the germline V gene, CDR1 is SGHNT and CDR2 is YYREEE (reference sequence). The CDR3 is CASSPGELYEQYF. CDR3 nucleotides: TGTGCCAGCAGCCCGGGGGAGCTGTACGAGCAGTACTTC.

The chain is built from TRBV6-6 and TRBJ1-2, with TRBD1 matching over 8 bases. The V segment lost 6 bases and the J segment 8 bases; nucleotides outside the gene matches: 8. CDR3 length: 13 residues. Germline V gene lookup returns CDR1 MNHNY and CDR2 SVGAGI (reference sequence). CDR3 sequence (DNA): TGTGCCAGCAGCTTCGGACAGGGAAGCGGCTACACCTTC. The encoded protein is CASSFGQGSGYTF.

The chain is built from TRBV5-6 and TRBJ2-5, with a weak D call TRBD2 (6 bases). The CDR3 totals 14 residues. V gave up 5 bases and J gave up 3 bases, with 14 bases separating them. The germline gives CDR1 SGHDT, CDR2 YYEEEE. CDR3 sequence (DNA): TGTGCCAGCAGTTCACGGACTACTGAAGAGACCCAGTACTTC. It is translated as CASSSRTTEETQYF. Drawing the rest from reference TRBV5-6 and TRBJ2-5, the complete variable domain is DAGVTQSPTHLIKTRGQQVTLRCSPKSGHDTVSWYQQALGQGPQFIFQYYEEEERQRGNFPDRFSGHQFPNYSSELNVNALLLGDSALYLCASSSRTTEETQYFGPGTRLLVL.

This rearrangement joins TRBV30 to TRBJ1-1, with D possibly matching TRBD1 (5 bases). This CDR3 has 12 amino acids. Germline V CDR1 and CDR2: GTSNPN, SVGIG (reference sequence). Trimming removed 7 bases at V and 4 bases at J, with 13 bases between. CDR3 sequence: CAFSRGTTEAFF. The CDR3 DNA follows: TGTGCCTTTTCCCGGGGGACCACTGAAGCTTTCTTT.

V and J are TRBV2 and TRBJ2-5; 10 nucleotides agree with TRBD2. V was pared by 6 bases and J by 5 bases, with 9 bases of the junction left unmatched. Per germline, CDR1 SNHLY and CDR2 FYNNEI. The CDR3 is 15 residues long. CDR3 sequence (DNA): TGTGCCAGCAGCGGTCTAGCGGGGGTTCGCGAGACCCAGTACTTC. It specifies CASSGLAGVRETQYF.

The CDR3 here is CASSQIPLAGRAGELFF. CDR3 in DNA: TGTGCCAGCAGCCAAATACCACTAGCGGGAAGAGCCGGGGAGCTGTTTTTT. The genes are TRBV5-6 and TRBJ2-2, with TRBD2 matching over 10 bases. The CDR3 is made up of 17 amino acids. Germline trimming cut 4 bases from V and 6 bases from J; bases unmatched to any gene: 12. The V gene's germline CDR1 is SGHDT and CDR2 YYEEEE.

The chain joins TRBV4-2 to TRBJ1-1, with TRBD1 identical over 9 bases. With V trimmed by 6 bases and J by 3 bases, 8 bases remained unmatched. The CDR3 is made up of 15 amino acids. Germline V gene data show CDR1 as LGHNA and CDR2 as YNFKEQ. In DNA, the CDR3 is TGTGCCAGCAGTCGGGGACAGGGTGTCGACACTGAAGCTTTCTTT. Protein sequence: CASSRGQGVDTEAFF.

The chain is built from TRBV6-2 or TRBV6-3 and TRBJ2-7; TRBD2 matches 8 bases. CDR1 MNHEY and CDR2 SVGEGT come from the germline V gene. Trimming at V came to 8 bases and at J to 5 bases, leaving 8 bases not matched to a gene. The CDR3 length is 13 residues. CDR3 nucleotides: TGTGCCAGCCGACTAGCGAGAGTCAACGAGCAGTACTTC. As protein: CASRLARVNEQYF.

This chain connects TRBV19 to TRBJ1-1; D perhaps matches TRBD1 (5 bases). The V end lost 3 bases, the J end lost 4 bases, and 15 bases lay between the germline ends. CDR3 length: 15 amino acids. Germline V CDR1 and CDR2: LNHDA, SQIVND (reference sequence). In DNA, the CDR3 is TGTGCCAGTAGTATTAGAGGCGAGGGGACCACTGAAGCTTTCTTT. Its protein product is CASSIRGEGTTEAFF.

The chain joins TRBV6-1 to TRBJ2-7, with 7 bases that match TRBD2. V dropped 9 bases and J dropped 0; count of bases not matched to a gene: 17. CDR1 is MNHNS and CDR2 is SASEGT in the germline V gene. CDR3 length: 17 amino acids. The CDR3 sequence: CASRAYDSGDYSYEQYF. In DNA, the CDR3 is TGTGCCAGTCGAGCCTACGACTCGGGGGACTACTCCTACGAGCAGTACTTC.

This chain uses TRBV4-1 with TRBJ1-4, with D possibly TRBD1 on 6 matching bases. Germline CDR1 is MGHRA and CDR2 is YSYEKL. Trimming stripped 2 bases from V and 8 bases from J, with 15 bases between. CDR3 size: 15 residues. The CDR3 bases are TGCGCCAGCAGCCAATATGACAGGAATCGAGAAAAACTGTTTTTT. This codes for CASSQYDRNREKLFF.

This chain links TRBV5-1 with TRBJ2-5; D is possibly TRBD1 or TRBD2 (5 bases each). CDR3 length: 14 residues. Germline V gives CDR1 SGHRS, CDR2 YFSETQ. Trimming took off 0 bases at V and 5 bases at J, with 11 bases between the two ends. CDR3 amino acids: CASSLGAEGETQYF. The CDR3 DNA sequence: TGCGCCAGCAGCTTGGGAGCCGAGGGGGAGACCCAGTACTTC.

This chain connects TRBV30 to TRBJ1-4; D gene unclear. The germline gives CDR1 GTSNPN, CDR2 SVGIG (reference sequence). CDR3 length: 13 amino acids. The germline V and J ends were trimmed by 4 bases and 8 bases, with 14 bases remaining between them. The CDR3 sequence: CAWNRGVGEKLFF. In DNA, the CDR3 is TGTGCCTGGAATCGCGGTGTCGGGGAAAAACTGTTTTTT.

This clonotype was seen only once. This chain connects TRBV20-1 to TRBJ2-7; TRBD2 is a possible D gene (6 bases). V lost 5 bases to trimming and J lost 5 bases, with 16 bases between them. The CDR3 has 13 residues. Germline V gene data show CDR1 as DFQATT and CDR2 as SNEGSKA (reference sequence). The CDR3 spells CSAWRASSDEQYF. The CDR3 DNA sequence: TGCAGTGCTTGGAGGGCCTCATCTGACGAGCAGTACTTC.

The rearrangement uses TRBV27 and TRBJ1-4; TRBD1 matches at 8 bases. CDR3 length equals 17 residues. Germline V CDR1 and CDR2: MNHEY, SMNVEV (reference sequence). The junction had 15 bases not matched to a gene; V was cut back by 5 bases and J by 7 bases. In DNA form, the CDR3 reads TGTGCCAGCAGTATCCGGGGACAGGCCTTTAGGAGTGAAAAACTGTTTTTT. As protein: CASSIRGQAFRSEKLFF.

CDR3 in DNA: TGTGCCAGCAGCTTAGGGATATCTGCTCAGCCCCAGCATTTT. Protein: CASSLGISAQPQHF. This chain links TRBV7-2 with TRBJ1-5; D gene ambiguous. The CDR3 is 14 amino acids. Germline V CDR1 and CDR2: SGHTA, FQGNSA. The V end was cut by 1 base, the J end by 6 bases, with 10 bases between. The whole variable domain, remainder taken from reference TRBV7-2 and TRBJ1-5, is GAGVSQSPSNKVTEKGKDVELRCDPISGHTALYWYRQSLGQGLEFLIYFQGNSAPDKSGLPSDRFSAERTGGSVSTLTIQRTQQEDSAVYLCASSLGISAQPQHFGDGTRLSIL.

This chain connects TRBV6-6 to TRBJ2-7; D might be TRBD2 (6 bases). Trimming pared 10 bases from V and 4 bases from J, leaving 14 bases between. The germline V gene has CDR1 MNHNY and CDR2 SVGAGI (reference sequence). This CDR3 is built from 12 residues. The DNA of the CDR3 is TGTGCCACGGATTCCGGGGGATACGAGCAGTACTTC. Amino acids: CATDSGGYEQYF.

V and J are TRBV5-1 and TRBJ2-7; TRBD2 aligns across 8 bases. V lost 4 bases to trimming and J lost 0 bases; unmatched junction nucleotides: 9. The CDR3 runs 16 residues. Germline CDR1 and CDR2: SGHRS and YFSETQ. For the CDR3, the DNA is TGCGCCAGCAGCCCCTTAGCGGGATTACACTCCTACGAGCAGTACTTC. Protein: CASSPLAGLHSYEQYF. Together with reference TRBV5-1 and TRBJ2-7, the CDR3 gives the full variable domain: KAGVTQTPRYLIKTRGQQVTLSCSPISGHRSVSWYQQTPGQGLQFLFEYFSETQRNKGNFPGRFSGRQFSNSRSEMNVSTLELGDSALYLCASSPLAGLHSYEQYFGPGTRLTVT.

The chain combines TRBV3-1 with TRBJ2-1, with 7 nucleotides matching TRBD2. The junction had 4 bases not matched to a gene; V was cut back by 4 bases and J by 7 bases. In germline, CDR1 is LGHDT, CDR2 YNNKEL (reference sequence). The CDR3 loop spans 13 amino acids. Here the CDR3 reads CASSLGGSNEQFF. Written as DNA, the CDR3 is TGTGCCAGCAGCCTGGGCGGGAGTAATGAGCAGTTCTTC.

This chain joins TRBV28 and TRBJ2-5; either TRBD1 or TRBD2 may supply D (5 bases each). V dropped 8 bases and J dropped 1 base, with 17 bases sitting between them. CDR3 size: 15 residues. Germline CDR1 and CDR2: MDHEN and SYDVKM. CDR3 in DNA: TGTGCCAGCTGGGGGTTGGGGGTCGGCCAAGAGACCCAGTACTTC. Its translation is CASWGLGVGQETQYF.

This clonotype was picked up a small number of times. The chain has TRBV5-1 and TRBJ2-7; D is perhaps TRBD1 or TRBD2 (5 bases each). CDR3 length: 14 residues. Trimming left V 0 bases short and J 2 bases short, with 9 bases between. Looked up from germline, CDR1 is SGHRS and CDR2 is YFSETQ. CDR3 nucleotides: TGCGCCAGCAGCTTGGGGGACGAACCCTACGAGCAGTACTTC. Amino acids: CASSLGDEPYEQYF.

The CDR3 region has the DNA TGTGCCAGCAGCTTAGTTGGCCGGTTCGAGCAGTACTTC. This encodes CASSLVGRFEQYF. The J gene is TRBJ2-7, the V gene TRBV7-8; no clear D. V lost 1 base and J 6 bases, leaving 10 bases between the germline ends. The CDR3 has 13 amino acids. CDR1 SGHVS and CDR2 FQNEAQ come from the germline V gene.

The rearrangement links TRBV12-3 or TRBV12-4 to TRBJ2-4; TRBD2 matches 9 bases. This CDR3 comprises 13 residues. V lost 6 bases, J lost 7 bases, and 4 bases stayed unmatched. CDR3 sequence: CASRGGGANIQYF. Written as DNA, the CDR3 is TGTGCCAGCAGGGGCGGGGGGGCGAACATTCAGTACTTC.

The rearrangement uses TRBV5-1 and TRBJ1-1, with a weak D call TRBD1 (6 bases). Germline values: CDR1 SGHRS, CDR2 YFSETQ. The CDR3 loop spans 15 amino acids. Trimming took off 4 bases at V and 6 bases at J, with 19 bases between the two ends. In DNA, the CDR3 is TGCGCCAGCAGCACAACCGACAGGCTGAGGGCTGAAGCTTTCTTT. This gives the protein CASSTTDRLRAEAFF.

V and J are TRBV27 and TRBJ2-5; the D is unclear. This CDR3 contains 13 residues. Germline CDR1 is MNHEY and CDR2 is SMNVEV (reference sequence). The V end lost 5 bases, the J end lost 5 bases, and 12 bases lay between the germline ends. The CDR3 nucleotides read TGTGCCAGCAGTCCCCCGGGCGTGGAGACCCAGTACTTC. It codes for CASSPPGVETQYF.

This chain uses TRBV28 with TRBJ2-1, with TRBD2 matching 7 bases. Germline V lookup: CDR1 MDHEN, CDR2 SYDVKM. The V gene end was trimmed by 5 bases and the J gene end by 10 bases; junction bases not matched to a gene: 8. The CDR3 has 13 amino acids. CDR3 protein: CASSPGDYREQFF. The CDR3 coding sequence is TGTGCCAGCAGTCCCGGGGACTACCGCGAGCAGTTCTTC.

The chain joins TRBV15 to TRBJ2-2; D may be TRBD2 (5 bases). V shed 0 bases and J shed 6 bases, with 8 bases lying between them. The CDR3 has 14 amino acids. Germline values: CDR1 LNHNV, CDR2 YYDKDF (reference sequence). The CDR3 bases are TGTGCCACCAGCAGAGATCGAGGGTCCGGGGAGCTGTTTTTT. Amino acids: CATSRDRGSGELFF.